This entry features one T cell receptor (beta chain) sequence. Its antigen is unknown. Germline V CDR1 and CDR2: SGDLS, YYNGEE. With 0 bases removed from V and 1 base from J, the gap between germline ends came to 17 bases. CDR3 length equals 17 residues. The data are from a study of T cell responses to AZD1222 COVID-19 vaccine. Points from the study as a whole: Unmutated variant regions are reportedly the target of nearly half of TCRs that are spike-specific. There were mostly white British donors and more females than males, and clonal diversity was possibly underestimated.

Data came from immunoSEQ multiplex PCR; TCRdb stores just in-frame clones and leaves some out. The sample shows 140,000 to 150,000 clones, around 86% of them seen only once. The sample was peripheral blood, taken on day 0 of MenACWY control vaccination. This receptor was obtained from an adult in good health. The chain links TRBV9 to TRBJ2-7, with no clear D. The CDR3: CASSVVPVTYGSYEQYF. CDR3 sequence (DNA): TGTGCCAGCAGCGTAGTCCCCGTAACCTACGGGTCCTACGAGCAGTACTTC.